One and the same sample provided the 7 T cell receptor beta chains below, sequenced in a study of Tregs in tolerant kidney transplant recipients. Method: immunoSEQ multiplex PCR; TCRdb's copy keeps in-frame clones and lacks some. In the table there are roughly 250,000 clones, 84% of which are singletons. Sample: CD4+ T cells from blood. These receptor sequences come from a human donor in good health.

The chain has TRBV30 and TRBJ2-7, with 8 bases matching TRBD2. The CDR3 sequence is 15 residues long. V lost 4 bases, J lost 3 bases, and 11 bases stayed unmatched. CDR1 and CDR2 (germline): GTSNPN, SVGIG (reference sequence). CDR3: CAWTPAGAIYYEQYF. The CDR3 DNA is TGTGCCTGGACCCCAGCGGGGGCCATATACTACGAGCAGTACTTC.

J is TRBJ2-3 and V is TRBV11-3, with D tentatively TRBD2 (5 bases). CDR1 and CDR2 from the germline V gene are SGHNT and YENEEA. The CDR3 contains 15 residues. V lost 5 bases, J lost 0 bases, and 12 bases lay in between. The CDR3 protein is CASSAGDYSTDTQYF. In nucleotides, the CDR3 is TGTGCCAGCAGCGCAGGAGACTATAGCACAGATACGCAGTATTTT.

The rearrangement uses TRBV7-6 and TRBJ2-7; TRBD2 might be the D (6 bases). Germline V gene lookup returns CDR1 SGHVS and CDR2 FNYEAQ. The CDR3 has 15 amino acids. The V and J ends lost 3 bases and 4 bases respectively, with 16 bases between them. CDR3 sequence: CASSFSVGGGYEQYF. The DNA for the CDR3 is TGTGCCAGCAGCTTCTCGGTGGGAGGAGGGTACGAGCAGTACTTC.

The CDR3, as DNA: TGTGCCTCAGGAGGTGGGGATGGCTACACCTTC. The encoded protein is CASGGGDGYTF. The rearrangement links TRBV21-1 to TRBJ1-2. TRBV21-1 is shown as a pseudogene. The CDR3 extends over 11 amino acids.

This sequence joins TRBV5-4 and TRBJ1-2; 7 bases line up with TRBD1. J gave up 5 bases and V 3 bases, and 13 bases lay outside the gene matches. The CDR3 runs to 16 residues. Germline loops: CDR1 SGHNT, CDR2 YYREEE (reference sequence). The CDR3 region has the DNA TGTGCCAGCAGCTCCCCCCGGGACAGCCAAACTTATGGCTACACCTTC. It translates to CASSSPRDSQTYGYTF.

The chain links TRBV7-8 to TRBJ2-7; 9 bases map to TRBD1. After removal of 1 base from V and 5 bases from J, the junction contained 9 bases not matched to a gene. CDR3 length equals 16 residues. Germline V CDR1 and CDR2: SGHVS, FQNEAQ. CDR3 coding DNA: TGTGCCAGCAGCTTAGGCGTGGGGACAGGGTCCCACGAGCAGTACTTC. Encoded protein: CASSLGVGTGSHEQYF.

V usage is TRBV2 and J usage is TRBJ2-1, with D possibly being TRBD2 (5 bases). The CDR3 sequence is 15 residues long. Between the trimmed V and J ends, which lost 2 bases and 2 bases, there was a span of 10 bases. CDR1 is SNHLY, CDR2 FYNNEI, per germline. CDR3 loop: CASSETGTPYNEQFF. The CDR3 DNA is TGTGCCAGCAGTGAAACGGGAACACCCTACAATGAGCAGTTCTTC. The full variable domain, its missing parts supplied by reference TRBV2 and TRBJ2-1, is EPEVTQTPSHQVTQMGQEVILRCVPISNHLYFYWYRQILGQKVEFLVSFYNNEISEKSEIFDDQFSVERPDGSNFTLKIRSTKLEDSAMYFCASSETGTPYNEQFFGPGTRLTVL.